This T cell receptor beta chain was retrieved from a study of blood T cell repertoires in COVID-19. Assay: immunoSEQ multiplex PCR; the TCRdb copy retains only in-frame clones and omits some. The table lists around 78,000 clones, 85% to 90% of them singletons, with about 11% in the top ten. Germline CDR1 and CDR2: SNHLY and FYNNEI. This CDR3 region has 16 residues. Between the trimmed V and J ends, which lost 7 bases and 2 bases, there was a span of 19 bases. The J gene is TRBJ2-3, the V gene TRBV2; D is perhaps TRBD1 (6 bases). The TCR sequence derives from a man between 65 and 85 years old with active or convalescent COVID-19. The sequenced sample was peripheral blood. CDR3 protein: CASTLGAGAFTDTQYF. CDR3 DNA sequence: TGTGCCAGCACCCTCGGAGCAGGGGCCTTCACAGATACGCAGTATTTT.